This T cell receptor (beta chain) was recorded in a study of blood T cell repertoires in COVID-19. Study at large: The samples span acute and convalescent COVID-19 from the United States, Italy and Spain. PBMCs, B-cell-depleted T cells, or T cells were the source of the cDNA or gDNA that made up the material.

The assay was immunoSEQ multiplex PCR, and TCRdb's table has in-frame clones only and misses some. The data show over 150,000 clones, 87% seen once. From germline, CDR1 is WSHSY and CDR2 SAAADI. The CDR3 runs to 14 residues. Trimming cost V 5 bases and J 2 bases; bases outside gene matches: 2. Participants had their cohort set by participant-reported clinical history. Recovery among Cohort 3 donors was established by two negative PCRs, clearance, or symptom resolution. J is TRBJ2-1 and V is TRBV10-2; 8 nucleotides line up with TRBD2. Source material: PBMCs or T cells enriched from blood (not recorded which). This TCR came from a woman aged 45-65 years who had recovered from COVID-19. In DNA form, the CDR3 reads TGCGCCAGCAGTTTGCGGGAGGCCTACAATGAGCAGTTCTTC. Translation gives CASSLREAYNEQFF.